The 4 T cell receptor beta chains in this list originate from one sample, sequenced in a study of identical twins (dated by TCRdb to about 2016). The library was obtained by 5' RACE. Sequencer: Illumina HiSeq 2000. TCRdb's own reprocessing of the public reads used fastp at Q25 and MiXCR and kept productive beta chains. Rows matching on CDR3 protein sequence are summarized as one entry with the most common DNA and genes. The sample data list about 240,000 distinct CDR3 sequences, and 6% to 8% of these were observed just once. The top ten constitute less than 6.5% of the sample. In addition, the sample was reused for a study of yellow fever vaccine responses in identical twins.

Sequencing used CD8+ T cells sorted from blood. These receptor sequences come from a woman under 30 in good health.

This clonotype has only a few counts. The chain employs TRBV5-6 and TRBJ1-6, with 7 positions matching TRBD1. Per the germline V gene, CDR1 is SGHDT and CDR2 is YYEEEE. CDR3 size: 15 residues. J was trimmed by 5 bases and V by 4 bases; bases with no gene match: 6. The CDR3 coding sequence is TGTGCCAGCAGCAGCACAGGGGTCCATAATTCACCCCTCCACTTT. Protein: CASSSTGVHNSPLHF. The variable domain in full, completed from reference TRBV5-6 and TRBJ1-6, reads DAGVTQSPTHLIKTRGQQVTLRCSPKSGHDTVSWYQQALGQGPQFIFQYYEEEERQRGNFPDRFSGHQFPNYSSELNVNALLLGDSALYLCASSSTGVHNSPLHFGNGTRLTVT.

The chain uses TRBV6-1 and TRBJ2-2; TRBD2 aligns across 7 bases. The germline V gene encodes CDR1 MNHNS and CDR2 SASEGT. V was pared by 8 bases and J by 5 bases, with 14 bases of the junction left unmatched. The length of the CDR3 is 16 residues. For the CDR3, the DNA is TGTGCCAGCCGTCCCCTGCGGGAGTTGCGTACCGGGGAGCTGTTTTTT. Protein sequence: CASRPLRELRTGELFF.

This clonotype has more than one count but fewer than ten. The chain uses TRBV2 and TRBJ2-7; D perhaps matches TRBD1 (5 bases). This CDR3 comprises 15 residues. Germline V gene data show CDR1 as SNHLY and CDR2 as FYNNEI. The V and J ends lost 2 bases and 4 bases respectively, with 15 bases between them. The CDR3, as DNA: TGTGCCAGCAGTGAAACCCTAGGGAAGGGGTACGAGCAGTACTTC. This translates into CASSETLGKGYEQYF.

The chain has TRBV11-1 and TRBJ2-7, with 11 positions matching TRBD2. V shed 1 base and J 0 bases; nucleotides not matched to a gene: 8. Germline values: CDR1 SGHAT, CDR2 FQDESV (reference sequence). The CDR3 is 18 amino acids. CDR3 amino acids: CASSLGGTSGLSSYEQYF. Here the CDR3 DNA reads TGTGCCAGCAGCTTAGGTGGGACTAGCGGCTTGAGCTCCTACGAGCAGTACTTC.